The rows below give T cell receptor beta chains drawn from one sample of a study of T cells in Graves' hyperthyroidism and ophthalmopathy. TCRdb reprocessed the multiplex PCR reads via MiXCR and lists one record per CDR3 protein. The sample records about 400,000 distinct CDR3 sequences, 15% to 18% being singletons. Sequencing was done on a sample of blood. The source of these receptors is a woman aged 18-29 years with Graves' hyperthyroidism. The CDR3 runs from the conserved cysteine through the conserved F or W. The D gene is left open where the match is weak. Not every row has a clone size; where given, it reads once, few, many or a size class.

>many|NA|TRBJ2-7|TRBV20-1
TGCAGTGCTAGTTGGGTGACAGCTTACGAGCAGTACTTC
CSASWVTAYEQYF
>many|NA|TRBJ2-5|TRBV20-1
TGCAGTGCTAGATTTGTTGGGGGCCTGGAGACCCAGTACTTC
CSARFVGGLETQYF
>many|TRBD1|TRBJ2-7|TRBV19
TGTGCCAGTAGTCCGAGGACAGGGGGTCTCTACGAGCAGTACTTC
CASSPRTGGLYEQYF
>many|NA|TRBJ2-1|TRBV7-3
TGTGCCAGCAGCTTCGATCTAGACAATGAGCAGTTCTTC
CASSFDLDNEQFF
>many|NA|TRBJ2-3|TRBV7-2
TGTGCCAGCAGCTTAAATGCGATAGCGGATACGCAGTATTTT
CASSLNAIADTQYF
>few|TRBD2|TRBJ2-1|TRBV4-2
TGTGCCAGCAGCCAAGAGCCTAGCGGGTTCGGGAATGAGCAGTTCTTC
CASSQEPSGFGNEQFF
>many|NA|TRBJ2-7|TRBV9
TGTGCCAGCAGCGTAGAGGGCGGGAACCACTACGAGCAGTACTTC
CASSVEGGNHYEQYF
>many|NA|TRBJ1-3|TRBV20-1
TGCAGTGCTAGGCTGGACCACTCTGGAAACACCATATATTTT
CSARLDHSGNTIYF
>few|TRBD2|TRBJ2-3|TRBV5-1
TGCGCCAGCAGCTTGGCCGGGAGGGCCGGGGATACGCAGTATTTT
CASSLAGRAGDTQYF
>many|NA|TRBJ1-1|TRBV18
TGTGCCAGCTCACCACCGACCATTGTGAACACTGAAGCTTTCTTT
CASSPPTIVNTEAFF
>few|NA|TRBJ2-5|TRBV4-2
TGTGCCAGCAGCCAAGACCGGTTTTCAGAGACCCAGTACTTC
CASSQDRFSETQYF
>many|TRBD1|TRBJ1-2|TRBV30
TGTGCCTGTAACCCGGGACAGAACTATGGCTACACCTTC
CACNPGQNYGYTF
>once|NA|TRBJ2-3|TRBV2
TGTGCCAGCAGGCCCAGTGGGGATACGCAGTATTTT
CASRPSGDTQYF
>many|NA|TRBJ1-2|TRBV20-1
TGCAGTGCTGACCCCGGGACGCCAAACTATGGCTACACCTTC
CSADPGTPNYGYTF
>few|NA|TRBJ2-1|TRBV7-2
TGTGCCAGCAGCTTAATGTTTGGGAGTGAGCAGTTCTTC
CASSLMFGSEQFF
>many|NA|TRBJ1-5|TRBV15
TGTGCCACCAGCAGAGATCGGCAGGGGAATCAGCCCCAGCATTTT
CATSRDRQGNQPQHF
>few|NA|TRBJ2-3|TRBV5-5
TGTGCCAGCAGCTGGGTGGTAGGAGTCACAGATACGCAGTATTTT
CASSWVVGVTDTQYF
>many|NA|TRBJ1-1|TRBV12-3/TRBV12-4
TGTGCCAGCAGCCCAGGGTTCCTGAACACTGAAGCTTTCTTT
CASSPGFLNTEAFF
>many|TRBD2|TRBJ2-7|TRBV28
TGTGCCAGCAGCCATGACGGTAGCGGGGACTACGAGCAGTACTTC
CASSHDGSGDYEQYF
>many|TRBD1|TRBJ2-3|TRBV10-3
TGTGCCATCAGTTCCTTAGGACAGGGAACAGATACGCAGTATTTT
CAISSLGQGTDTQYF
>many|TRBD1|TRBJ1-2|TRBV11-2
TGTGCCAGCAGCCCAACCCCTAGGACAGGGGACTATGGCTACACCTTC
CASSPTPRTGDYGYTF
>many|NA|TRBJ1-1|TRBV6-1
TGTGCCAGCAGTGTCAGGTGGACTGAAGCTTTCTTT
CASSVRWTEAFF
>many|NA|TRBJ2-7|TRBV9
TGTGCCAGCAGCCCCGGGGGAACCGGGCAGGGGTATTCCTACGAGCAGTACTTC
CASSPGGTGQGYSYEQYF
>many|NA|TRBJ2-7|TRBV2
TGTGCCAGCAGAGGAGCAAGAGGGGCGGGGGAGCAGTACTTC
CASRGARGAGEQYF
>many|TRBD1|TRBJ1-2|TRBV28
TGTGCCAGCAGTTTATACCGACAGGGGGCCGAGGGCTACACCTTC
CASSLYRQGAEGYTF
>many|TRBD1|TRBJ2-1|TRBV5-1
TGCGCCAGCAGCCAAGGACAGGGGTCCAATGAGCAGTTCTTC
CASSQGQGSNEQFF
>many|TRBD1|TRBJ2-1|TRBV2
TGTGCCCCAGGGACAGAGCCCTACAATGAGCAGTTCTTC
CAPGTEPYNEQFF
>NA|TRBD2|TRBJ2-1|TRBV7-3
TGTGCCAGCAGCTTGGGGGGTGGCGGGGGTAGGGGTGAGCAGTTCTTC
CASSLGGGGGRGEQFF
>NA|TRBD2|TRBJ2-3|TRBV5-6
TGTGCCAGCAGGAGACTAGCGGGAACGGTAGATACGCAGTATTTT
CASRRLAGTVDTQYF
>many|NA|TRBJ2-5|TRBV6-5
TGTGCCAGCAGTTACGCAGTCGGTCAAGAGACCCAGTACTTC
CASSYAVGQETQYF
>few|TRBD2|TRBJ2-7|TRBV2
TGTGCCAGCAGCCTTGGGACTAGCGGGAGCAGGGAGCAGTACTTC
CASSLGTSGSREQYF
>many|TRBD1|TRBJ2-2|TRBV12-5
TGTGCTAGTGGTTCAGGGGGCGACACCGGGGAGCTGTTTTTT
CASGSGGDTGELFF
>few|NA|TRBJ2-7|TRBV28
TGTGCCAGCAGTCCAACAGGGAGAGGGGGATGGGAGCAGTACTTC
CASSPTGRGGWEQYF
>NA|NA|TRBJ2-4|TRBV19
TGTGCCAGTAGTATAAGTGGGGGGAAGACCAAAAACATTCAGTACTTC
CASSISGGKTKNIQYF
>many|NA|TRBJ2-3|TRBV18
TGTGCCAGCTCACCACCCCGGAGGGCCGCTTCAGATACGCAGTATTTT
CASSPPRRAASDTQYF
>many|TRBD2|TRBJ2-3|TRBV12-3/TRBV12-4
TGTGCCAGCAGGATTAGCGGGGGGGCCGCTGATACGCAGTATTTT
CASRISGGAADTQYF
>many|NA|TRBJ2-5|TRBV6-1
TGTGCCAGCAGTGAAAATCCGGCGGGTGAGACCCAGTACTTC
CASSENPAGETQYF